Shown below are 18 T cell receptor beta chains from a single sample sequenced in a study of sequential checkpoint blockade in melanoma. As for treatment: randomized to nivolumab then ipilimumab (arm A) or the reverse (arm B). The repertoire was sequenced with immunoSEQ multiplex PCR; TCRdb's copy has only in-frame clones and lacks some. The sample has under 50,000 clones; about 88% are singletons. Material: CD8+ T cells sorted from blood (inferred from file names), obtained from a patient given nivolumab and ipilimumab in sequence. These receptor sequences come from a human donor with melanoma.

The sample holds a few counts of this clone. The gene calls are TRBV7-9 and TRBJ1-2, with 7 positions matching TRBD1. The germline CDR1 and CDR2 sequences are SEHNR and FQNEAQ (reference sequence). The CDR3 is 13 residues long. V lost 3 bases and J lost 4; bases outside the gene matches: 2. Here the CDR3 reads CASSFRDSYGYTF. Written as DNA, the CDR3 is TGTGCCAGCAGCTTTAGGGACAGCTATGGCTACACCTTC.

The chain couples TRBV6-4 to TRBJ2-1; TRBD2 matches 8 bases. The CDR3 sequence is 18 residues long. V trimming: 7 bases; J trimming: 7 bases; junction bases outside the gene matches: 21. The germline V gene encodes CDR1 MRHNA and CDR2 SNTAGT. Here the CDR3 DNA reads TGTGCCAGCAAGGTTCGACGGCGGGAGGCACAGAGGGTTAATGAGCAGTTCTTC. Protein: CASKVRRREAQRVNEQFF.

This chain joins TRBV10-3 and TRBJ2-2; 12 positions match TRBD2. V gave up 7 bases and J gave up 0 bases; unmatched junction bases: 9. This CDR3 has 18 amino acids. The V gene's germline CDR1 is ENHRY and CDR2 SYGVKD. CDR3 sequence: CAIKIPRTSGANTGELFF. In DNA, the CDR3 is TGTGCCATCAAGATCCCCAGGACTAGCGGGGCGAACACCGGGGAGCTGTTTTTT.

This clone was detected only a few times. The CDR3 loop reads CASSLGLESSGNTIYF. Here the CDR3 DNA reads TGTGCCAGCAGCTTAGGACTCGAGAGCTCTGGAAACACCATATATTTT. The chain links TRBV7-9 to TRBJ1-3; unclear D gene. Trimming shortened V by 1 base and J by 0 bases, and 10 bases separated the two germline ends. Germline V gene sequence: CDR1 SEHNR, CDR2 FQNEAQ (reference sequence). This CDR3 is 16 amino acids long. Looking up the rest from reference TRBV7-9 and TRBJ1-3 gives the full variable domain: DTGVSQNPRHKITKRGQNVTFRCDPISEHNRLYWYRQTLGQGPEFLTYFQNEAQLEKSRLLSDRFSAERPKGSFSTLEIQRTEQGDSAMYLCASSLGLESSGNTIYFGEGSWLTVV.

The CDR3 region has the DNA TGTGCCAGCAGCGGAGGACAGAACTCTGGAAACACCATATATTTT. Translation: CASSGGQNSGNTIYF. The V call is TRBV5-6, the J call TRBJ1-3; tentative D call: TRBD1 (6 bases). The germline gives CDR1 SGHDT, CDR2 YYEEEE. The CDR3 spans 15 residues. Trimming stripped 4 bases from V and 0 bases from J, with 11 bases between.

This sequence joins TRBV27 and TRBJ2-1, with 8 bases identical to TRBD1. The ends lost 6 bases at V and 10 bases at J; junction bases unmatched: 17. This CDR3 is 16 amino acids long. CDR1 is MNHEY, CDR2 SMNVEV, per germline (reference sequence). CDR3 sequence (DNA): TGTGCCAGCAGCCAGCTCCTCGGACAGGGATCAGGGGAGCAGTTCTTC. This translates into CASSQLLGQGSGEQFF.

This sequence joins TRBV9 and TRBJ2-3; 7 bases match TRBD2. Germline V lookup: CDR1 SGDLS, CDR2 YYNGEE. The CDR3 covers 14 residues. Trimming at V came to 3 bases and at J to 4 bases, leaving 5 bases not matched to a gene. CDR3 nucleotides: TGTGCCAGCAGCGCTCGGGAGGCCGCAGATACGCAGTATTTT. Translation: CASSAREAADTQYF.

V is TRBV7-8 and J is TRBJ2-3, with 9 positions matching TRBD2. Trimming at V came to 5 bases and at J to 1 base, leaving 7 bases not matched to a gene. Germline-derived CDR1 and CDR2 are SGHVS and FQNEAQ. The CDR3 loop spans 16 amino acids. The CDR3 DNA sequence: TGTGCCAGCAGCCTTCGTAGCGGGGGACGCACAGATACGCAGTATTTT. Its translation is CASSLRSGGRTDTQYF.

V and J are TRBV7-8 and TRBJ1-2; possible D gene TRBD1, 5 bases. The V end lost 9 bases, the J end lost 2 bases, and 13 bases lay between the germline ends. Germline-derived CDR1 and CDR2 are SGHVS and FQNEAQ. The CDR3 covers 13 residues. CDR3 coding DNA: TGTGCCAGTCGGGGGAGGGAAAACTATGGCTACACCTTC. Protein sequence: CASRGRENYGYTF. The whole variable domain, filled in from reference TRBV7-8 and TRBJ1-2, reads GAGVSQSPRYKVAKRGQDVALRCDPISGHVSLFWYQQALGQGPEFLTYFQNEAQLDKSGLPSDRFFAERPEGSVSTLKIQRTQQEDSAVYLCASRGRENYGYTFGSGTRLTVV.

The chain joins TRBV27 to TRBJ2-5; 8 positions agree with TRBD2. There are 15 residues in the CDR3. V was pared by 3 bases and J by 1 base, with 4 bases of the junction left unmatched. Germline assignment: CDR1 MNHEY and CDR2 SMNVEV (reference sequence). CDR3 in DNA: TGTGCCAGCAGTTTTTCAGCGGGAGTCCAAGAGACCCAGTACTTC. It translates to CASSFSAGVQETQYF.

J is TRBJ2-1 and V is TRBV19, with 9 nucleotides matching TRBD2. Germline V lookup: CDR1 LNHDA, CDR2 SQIVND (reference sequence). After removal of 3 bases from V and 6 bases from J, the junction contained 6 bases not matched to a gene. This CDR3 is built from 15 residues. The DNA of the CDR3 is TGTGCCAGTAGTATGTTCCTAGCGGGGATCAATGAGCAGTTCTTC. Its translation: CASSMFLAGINEQFF.

The genes are TRBV5-6 and TRBJ2-7, with D maybe TRBD1 (5 bases). V was pared by 4 bases and J by 5 bases, with 16 bases between. The germline gives CDR1 SGHDT, CDR2 YYEEEE. The CDR3 is made up of 14 amino acids. The CDR3 region is CASSTDSYVHEQYF. The CDR3 DNA is TGTGCCAGCAGCACTGACAGTTACGTCCACGAGCAGTACTTC.

This clone has a handful of counts. V gene TRBV28 combines with J gene TRBJ2-7, with 9 bases identical to TRBD1. The germline gives CDR1 MDHEN, CDR2 SYDVKM. J was trimmed by 3 bases and V by 6 bases; bases with no gene match: 3. CDR3 length: 13 amino acids. In DNA, the CDR3 is TGTGCCAGCAGCCGGGACAGGGACTACGAGCAGTACTTC. Amino acid sequence: CASSRDRDYEQYF.

The chain links TRBV2 to TRBJ2-2; 10 positions agree with TRBD1. With V trimmed by 6 bases and J by 5 bases, 6 bases remained unmatched. Germline lookup yields CDR1 SNHLY and CDR2 FYNNEI. The CDR3 totals 15 residues. The CDR3 DNA reads as TGTGCCAGCAGCCAGACAGGGGGCGGAACCGGGGAGCTGTTTTTT. The encoded protein is CASSQTGGGTGELFF. The full variable domain, rest sourced from reference TRBV2 and TRBJ2-2, is EPEVTQTPSHQVTQMGQEVILRCVPISNHLYFYWYRQILGQKVEFLVSFYNNEISEKSEIFDDQFSVERPDGSNFTLKIRSTKLEDSAMYFCASSQTGGGTGELFFGEGSRLTVL.

CDR3 in DNA: TGTGCCAGCAGTTCCTTGACGCGACAGGGAGCCTACGAGCAGTACTTC. It translates to CASSSLTRQGAYEQYF. This chain joins TRBV28 and TRBJ2-7; 7 bases are a match to TRBD1. Unmatched junction bases numbered 11, after V lost 4 bases and J lost 2 bases. The CDR3 contains 16 residues. Germline V gene sequence: CDR1 MDHEN, CDR2 SYDVKM.

This chain links TRBV5-1 with TRBJ1-2, with 7 bases identical to TRBD1. V dropped 1 base and J dropped 8; count of bases not matched to a gene: 8. From germline, CDR1 is SGHRS and CDR2 YFSETQ. CDR3 length equals 14 residues. Written as DNA, the CDR3 is TGCGCCAGCAGCTTGAGGACAGGTTTGACCGGCTACACCTTC. Translated: CASSLRTGLTGYTF.

V gene TRBV6-1 combines with J gene TRBJ2-5; 8 bases map to TRBD2. The CDR3 contains 15 residues. With V trimmed by 3 bases and J by 2 bases, 5 bases remained unmatched. Germline CDR1 and CDR2: MNHNS and SASEGT. The DNA for the CDR3 is TGTGCCAGCAGTGAGGATCCGGGGGGGCAAGAGACCCAGTACTTC. Amino acid sequence: CASSEDPGGQETQYF.

The chain links TRBV5-6 to TRBJ2-7; a possible D gene is TRBD1 (6 bases). The germline gives CDR1 SGHDT, CDR2 YYEEEE. CDR3 length equals 13 residues. V gave up 4 bases and J gave up 2 bases, with 10 bases separating them. The CDR3, as DNA: TGTGCCAGCAGCACCGGACAGACCTACGAGCAGTACTTC. Its protein product is CASSTGQTYEQYF.